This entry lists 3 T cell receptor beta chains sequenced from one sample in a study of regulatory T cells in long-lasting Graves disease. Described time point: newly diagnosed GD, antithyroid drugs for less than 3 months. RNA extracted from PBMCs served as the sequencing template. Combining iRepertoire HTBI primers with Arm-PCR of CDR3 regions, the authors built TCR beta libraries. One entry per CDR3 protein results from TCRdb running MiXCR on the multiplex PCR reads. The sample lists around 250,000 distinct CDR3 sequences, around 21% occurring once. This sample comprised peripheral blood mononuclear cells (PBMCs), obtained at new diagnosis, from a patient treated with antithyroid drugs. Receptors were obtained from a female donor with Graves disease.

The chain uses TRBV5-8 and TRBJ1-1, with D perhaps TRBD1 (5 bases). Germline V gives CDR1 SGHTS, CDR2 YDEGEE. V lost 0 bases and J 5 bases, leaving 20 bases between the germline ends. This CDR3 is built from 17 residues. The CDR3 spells CASSLGDGGISSTEAFF. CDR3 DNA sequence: TGTGCCAGCAGCTTGGGCGACGGGGGTATATCGAGTACTGAAGCTTTCTTT.

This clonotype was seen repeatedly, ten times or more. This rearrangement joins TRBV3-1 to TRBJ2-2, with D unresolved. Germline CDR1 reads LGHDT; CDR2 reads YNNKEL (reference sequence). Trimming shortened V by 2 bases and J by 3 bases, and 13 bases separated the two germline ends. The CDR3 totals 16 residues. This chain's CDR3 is CASSQNRAFDTGELFF. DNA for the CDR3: TGTGCCAGCAGCCAAAATCGGGCCTTCGACACCGGGGAGCTGTTTTTT.

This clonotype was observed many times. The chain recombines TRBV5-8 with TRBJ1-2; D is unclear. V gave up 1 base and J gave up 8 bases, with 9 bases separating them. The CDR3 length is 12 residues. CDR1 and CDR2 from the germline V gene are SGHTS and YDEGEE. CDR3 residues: CASSLSGYGYTF. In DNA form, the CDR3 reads TGTGCCAGCAGCTTGTCGGGATACGGCTACACCTTC.